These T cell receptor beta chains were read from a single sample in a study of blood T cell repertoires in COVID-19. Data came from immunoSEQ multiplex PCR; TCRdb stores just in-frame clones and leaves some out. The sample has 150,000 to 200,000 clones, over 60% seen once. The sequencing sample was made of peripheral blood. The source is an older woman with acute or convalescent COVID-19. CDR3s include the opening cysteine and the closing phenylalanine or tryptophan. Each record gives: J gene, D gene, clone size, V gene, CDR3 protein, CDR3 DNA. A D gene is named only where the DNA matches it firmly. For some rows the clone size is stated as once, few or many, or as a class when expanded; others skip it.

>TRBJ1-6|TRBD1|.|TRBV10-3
CAISENTGQGNSPLHF
TGTGCCATCAGTGAAAACACGGGACAGGGTAATTCACCCCTCCACTTT
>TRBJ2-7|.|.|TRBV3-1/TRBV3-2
CASSQDRDPRPHEQYF
TGTGCCAGCAGCCAAGATCGAGATCCCCGTCCTCACGAGCAGTACTTC
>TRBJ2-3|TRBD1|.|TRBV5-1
CASSTRTGGLDTQYF
TGCGCCAGCAGCACCCGGACAGGGGGCTTGGATACGCAGTATTTT
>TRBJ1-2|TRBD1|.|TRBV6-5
CASRIQGASFGYTF
TGTGCCAGCAGAATACAGGGGGCTTCGTTCGGCTACACCTTC
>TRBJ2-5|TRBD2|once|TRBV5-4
CASSWGGTSVWETQYF
TGTGCCAGCAGCTGGGGGGGGACTAGCGTCTGGGAGACCCAGTACTTC
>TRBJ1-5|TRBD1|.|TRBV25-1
CASSDQTGNSNQPQHF
TGTGCCAGCAGTGACCAGACAGGGAATAGCAATCAGCCCCAGCATTTT
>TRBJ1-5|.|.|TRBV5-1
CASSLSGGNQPQHF
TGCGCCAGCAGCTTGTCAGGGGGCAATCAGCCCCAGCATTTT
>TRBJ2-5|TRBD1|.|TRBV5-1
CASSLTLGQGARSSMETQYF
TGCGCCAGCAGCTTAACTCTGGGACAGGGGGCCAGATCTTCGATGGAGACCCAGTACTTC
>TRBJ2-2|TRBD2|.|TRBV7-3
CASSLRRETGGELFF
TGTGCCAGCAGCTTACGGCGGGAGACCGGCGGGGAGCTGTTTTTT
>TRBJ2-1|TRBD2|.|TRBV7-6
CASSLGSSGGPYNEQFF
TGTGCCAGCAGCTTAGGTTCGTCGGGAGGGCCCTACAATGAGCAGTTCTTC
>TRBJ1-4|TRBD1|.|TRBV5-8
CASSLGQGVATNEKLFF
TGTGCCAGCAGCTTGGGACAGGGAGTTGCAACTAATGAAAAACTGTTTTTT
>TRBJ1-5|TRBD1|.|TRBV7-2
CASSLSIRGQQPQHF
TGTGCCAGCAGCTTATCCATTAGGGGGCAGCAGCCCCAGCATTTT
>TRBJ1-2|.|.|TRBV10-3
CAISPGANYGYTF
TGTGCCATCAGCCCCGGAGCTAACTATGGCTACACCTTC
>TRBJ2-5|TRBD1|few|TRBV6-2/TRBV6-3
CASSGTVGETQYF
TGTGCCAGCAGTGGGACAGTTGGGGAGACCCAGTACTTC
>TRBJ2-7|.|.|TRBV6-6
CASSYPDSSYEQYF
TGTGCCAGCAGTTACCCGGACAGTTCCTACGAGCAGTACTTC
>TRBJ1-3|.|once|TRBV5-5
CASSLGSERGNTIYF
TGTGCCAGCAGCTTGGGGTCCGAGAGGGGAAACACCATATATTTT
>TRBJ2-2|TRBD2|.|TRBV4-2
CASSQSGSSTGELFF
TGTGCCAGCAGCCAAAGCGGGAGCTCCACCGGGGAGCTGTTTTTT
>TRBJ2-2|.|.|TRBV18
CASSPSGRSGELFF
TGTGCCAGCTCACCGAGCGGTCGTTCCGGGGAGCTGTTTTTT
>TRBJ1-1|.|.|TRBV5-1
CASSLGWGEGTEAFF
TGCGCCAGCAGCCTGGGATGGGGGGAGGGGACTGAAGCTTTCTTT
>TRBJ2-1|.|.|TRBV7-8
CASRRGRDYNEQFF
TGTGCCAGCAGGCGGGGAAGGGATTACAATGAGCAGTTCTTC
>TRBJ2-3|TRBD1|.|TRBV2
CASIRQGSDTQYF
TGTGCCAGCATCAGACAGGGGTCAGATACGCAGTATTTT
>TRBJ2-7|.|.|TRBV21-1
CASSIGGVIAGIIYEQYF
TGTGCCAGCAGCATTGGGGGCGTGATAGCGGGAATAATCTACGAGCAGTACTTC
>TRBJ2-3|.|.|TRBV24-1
CATSDVEGTDTQYF
TGTGCCACCAGTGATGTGGAGGGAACAGATACGCAGTATTTT
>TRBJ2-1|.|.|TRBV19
CASSISVVESEQFF
TGTGCCAGTAGTATTTCTGTTGTAGAAAGTGAGCAGTTCTTC
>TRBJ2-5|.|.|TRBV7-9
CASSLGWAAQETQYF
TGTGCCAGCAGCTTAGGATGGGCAGCTCAAGAGACCCAGTACTTC
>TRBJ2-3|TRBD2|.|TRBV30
CAWRAGVSTDTQYF
TGTGCCTGGAGGGCGGGAGTAAGCACAGATACGCAGTATTTT
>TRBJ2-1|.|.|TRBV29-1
CSVVRGPYNEQFF
TGCAGCGTTGTTCGCGGTCCCTACAATGAGCAGTTCTTC
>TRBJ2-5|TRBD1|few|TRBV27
CASSGQGGFGETQYF
TGTGCCAGCAGTGGACAGGGCGGGTTTGGGGAGACCCAGTACTTC
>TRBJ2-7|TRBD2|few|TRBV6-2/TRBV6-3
CASSYSLAGSLSYEQYF
TGTGCCAGCAGTTACTCCTTAGCGGGTTCCTTATCCTACGAGCAGTACTTC
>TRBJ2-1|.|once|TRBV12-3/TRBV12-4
CASYSDWGDEQFF
TGTGCCAGCTATTCTGATTGGGGGGATGAGCAGTTCTTC
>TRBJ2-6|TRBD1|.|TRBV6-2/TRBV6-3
CASSYRGGQGSGANVLTF
TGTGCCAGCAGTTACAGGGGCGGACAGGGGTCCGGGGCCAACGTCCTGACTTTC
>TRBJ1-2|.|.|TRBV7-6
CASSLLGGGSYTF
TGTGCCAGCAGCTTGCTCGGGGGGGGCAGCTACACCTTC
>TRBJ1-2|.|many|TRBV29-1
CSVVGSQDGYTF
TGCAGCGTTGTCGGGAGTCAAGATGGCTACACCTTC
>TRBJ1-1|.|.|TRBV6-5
CASTYSGGTEAFF
TGTGCCAGCACCTACTCGGGGGGCACTGAAGCTTTCTTT
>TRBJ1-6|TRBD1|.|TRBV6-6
CASSYSRQGNSPLHF
TGTGCCAGCAGTTACTCGCGACAGGGAAATTCACCCCTCCACTTT
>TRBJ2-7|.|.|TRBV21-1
CASSKRGERQYF
TGTGCCAGCAGCAAAAGGGGCGAACGGCAGTACTTC
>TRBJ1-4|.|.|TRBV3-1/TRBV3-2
CASSQGGGNHEKLFF
TGTGCCAGCAGCCAAGGAGGCGGGAATCACGAAAAACTGTTTTTT
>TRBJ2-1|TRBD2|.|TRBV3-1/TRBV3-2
CASSLLGGVSGVEYNEQFF
TGTGCCAGCAGCCTTCTCGGGGGGGTTAGCGGGGTCGAGTACAATGAGCAGTTCTTC
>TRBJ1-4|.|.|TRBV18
CASSPLVLRVANNEKLFF
TGTGCCAGCTCACCCCTTGTGTTGAGGGTAGCGAATAATGAAAAACTGTTTTTT
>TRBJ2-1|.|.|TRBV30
CACRAPREKNEQFF
TGTGCCTGCCGGGCCCCCCGGGAAAAGAATGAGCAGTTCTTC
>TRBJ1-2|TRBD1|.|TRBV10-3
CAIRGQPNYGYTF
TGTGCCATCAGGGGACAGCCTAACTATGGCTACACCTTC
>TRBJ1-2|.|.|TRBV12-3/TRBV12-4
CASSVFVVGYTF
TGTGCCAGCAGTGTCTTCGTTGTTGGCTACACCTTC
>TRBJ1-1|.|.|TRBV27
CASSLISGNTEAFF
TGTGCCAGCAGTTTGATATCCGGGAACACTGAAGCTTTCTTT
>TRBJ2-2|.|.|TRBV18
CASSPLRAGQTGELFF
TGTGCCAGCTCACCATTAAGGGCAGGGCAGACCGGGGAGCTGTTTTTT
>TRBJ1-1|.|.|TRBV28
CASSPPVNTEAFF
TGTGCCAGCAGTCCCCCAGTGAACACTGAAGCTTTCTTT
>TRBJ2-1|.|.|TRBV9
CASSPHGDSYNEQFF
TGTGCCAGCAGCCCTCATGGAGACTCCTACAATGAGCAGTTCTTC
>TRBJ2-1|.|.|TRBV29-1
CSVEVNRENEQFF
TGCAGCGTTGAAGTAAATAGGGAGAATGAGCAGTTCTTC
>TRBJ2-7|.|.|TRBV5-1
CASSVAAPPRQYF
TGCGCCAGCAGCGTAGCTGCTCCCCCACGGCAGTACTTC
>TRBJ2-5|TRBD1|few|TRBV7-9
CASSPTGGYETQYF
TGTGCCAGCAGCCCCACAGGGGGATACGAGACCCAGTACTTC
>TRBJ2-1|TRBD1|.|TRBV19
CASSRRDREVNEQFF
TGTGCCAGTAGCCGCCGGGACAGGGAAGTCAATGAGCAGTTCTTC
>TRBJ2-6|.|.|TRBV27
CASSLWSWRASGANVLTF
TGTGCCAGCAGTTTATGGTCTTGGAGGGCCTCTGGGGCCAACGTCCTGACTTTC
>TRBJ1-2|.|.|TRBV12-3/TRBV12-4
CASSFQGFGGYTF
TGTGCCAGCAGTTTCCAGGGATTTGGCGGCTACACCTTC
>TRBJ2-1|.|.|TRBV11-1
CASSLGLRYEQFF
TGTGCCAGCAGCTTAGGTCTTCGTTATGAGCAGTTCTTC
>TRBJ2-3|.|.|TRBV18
CASSPREGTDTQYF
TGTGCCAGCTCACCACGCGAGGGCACAGATACGCAGTATTTT